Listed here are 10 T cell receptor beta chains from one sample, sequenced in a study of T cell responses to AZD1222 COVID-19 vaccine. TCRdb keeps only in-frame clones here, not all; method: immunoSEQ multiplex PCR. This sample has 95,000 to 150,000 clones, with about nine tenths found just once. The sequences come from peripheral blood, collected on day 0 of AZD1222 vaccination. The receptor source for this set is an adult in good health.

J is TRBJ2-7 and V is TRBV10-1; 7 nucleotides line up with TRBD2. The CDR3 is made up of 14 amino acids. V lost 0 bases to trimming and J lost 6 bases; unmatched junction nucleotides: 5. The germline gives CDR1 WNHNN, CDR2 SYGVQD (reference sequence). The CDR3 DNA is TGCGCCAGCAGTGAGTCCCCTTTAGCGGGCGAGCAGTACTTC. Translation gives CASSESPLAGEQYF.

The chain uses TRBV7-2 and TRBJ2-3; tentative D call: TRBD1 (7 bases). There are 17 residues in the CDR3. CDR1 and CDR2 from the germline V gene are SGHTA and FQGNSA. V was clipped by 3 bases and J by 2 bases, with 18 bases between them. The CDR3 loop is CASSFGGIGGFTDTQYF. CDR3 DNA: TGTGCCAGCAGCTTCGGCGGGATAGGGGGCTTCACAGATACGCAGTATTTT.

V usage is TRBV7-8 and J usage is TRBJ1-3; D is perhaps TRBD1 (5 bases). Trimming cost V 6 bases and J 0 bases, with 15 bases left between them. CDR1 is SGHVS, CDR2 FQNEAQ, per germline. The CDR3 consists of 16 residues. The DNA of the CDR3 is TGTGCCAGCAGACCGAAAGGGGATCTCTCTGGAAACACCATATATTTT. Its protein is CASRPKGDLSGNTIYF.

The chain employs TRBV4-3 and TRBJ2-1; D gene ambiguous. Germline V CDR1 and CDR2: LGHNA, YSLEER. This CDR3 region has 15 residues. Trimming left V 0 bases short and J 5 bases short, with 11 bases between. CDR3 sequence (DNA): TGCGCCAGCAGCCAAGATTCGGGTGGACACAATGAGCAGTTCTTC. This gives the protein CASSQDSGGHNEQFF.

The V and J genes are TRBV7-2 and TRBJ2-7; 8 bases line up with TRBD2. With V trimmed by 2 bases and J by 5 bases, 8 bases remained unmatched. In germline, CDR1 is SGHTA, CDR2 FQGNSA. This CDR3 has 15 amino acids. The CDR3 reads CASSLQAGEVDEQYF. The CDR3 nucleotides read TGTGCCAGCAGCTTACAAGCGGGAGAGGTAGACGAGCAGTACTTC.

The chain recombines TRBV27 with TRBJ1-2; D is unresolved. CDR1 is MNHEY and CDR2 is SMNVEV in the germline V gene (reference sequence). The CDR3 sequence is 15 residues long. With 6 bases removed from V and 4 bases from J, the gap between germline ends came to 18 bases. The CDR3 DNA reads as TGTGCCAGCAGGCCGACCGGGGAGTCCATCTATGGCTACACCTTC. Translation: CASRPTGESIYGYTF.

CDR3 sequence (DNA): TGTGCCATCAAGGGAGGGTATTCTAGCACAGATACGCAGTATTTT. Translated, it gives CAIKGGYSSTDTQYF. V usage is TRBV10-3 and J usage is TRBJ2-3; TRBD2 agrees at 7 bases. Germline V gene data show CDR1 as ENHRY and CDR2 as SYGVKD. The CDR3 consists of 15 residues. Trimming removed 7 bases from V and 0 bases from J; junction bases left unmatched: 7.

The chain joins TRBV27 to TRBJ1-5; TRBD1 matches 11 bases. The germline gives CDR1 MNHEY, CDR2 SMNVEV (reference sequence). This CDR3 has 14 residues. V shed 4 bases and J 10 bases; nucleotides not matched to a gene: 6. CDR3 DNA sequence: TGTGCCAGCAGTTCCGGACAGGGGGCTATCCCCCAGCATTTT. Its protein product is CASSSGQGAIPQHF.

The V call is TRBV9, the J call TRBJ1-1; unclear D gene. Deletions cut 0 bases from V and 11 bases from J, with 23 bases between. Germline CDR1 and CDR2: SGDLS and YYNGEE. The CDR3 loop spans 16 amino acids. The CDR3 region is CASSVDSAGPPTGAFF. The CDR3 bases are TGTGCCAGCAGCGTAGACTCCGCCGGTCCTCCAACTGGCGCTTTCTTT.

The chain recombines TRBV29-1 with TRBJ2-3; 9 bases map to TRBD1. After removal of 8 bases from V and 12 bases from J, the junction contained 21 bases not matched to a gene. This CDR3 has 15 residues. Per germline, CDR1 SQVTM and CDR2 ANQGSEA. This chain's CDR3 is CSTVDRGGVGGPQYF. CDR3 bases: TGCAGCACTGTAGACAGGGGGGGCGTGGGAGGGCCTCAGTATTTT.